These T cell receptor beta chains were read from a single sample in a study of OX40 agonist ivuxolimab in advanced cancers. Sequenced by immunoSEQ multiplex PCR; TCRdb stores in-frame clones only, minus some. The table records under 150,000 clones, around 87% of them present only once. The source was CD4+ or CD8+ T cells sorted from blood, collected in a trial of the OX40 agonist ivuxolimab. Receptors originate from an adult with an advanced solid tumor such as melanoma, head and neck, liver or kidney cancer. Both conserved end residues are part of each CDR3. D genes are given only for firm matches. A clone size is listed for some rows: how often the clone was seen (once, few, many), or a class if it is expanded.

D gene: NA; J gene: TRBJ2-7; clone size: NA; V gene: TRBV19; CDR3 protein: CASSRFRGPGDYEQYF; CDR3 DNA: TGTGCCAGTAGTAGGTTCAGGGGCCCAGGAGACTACGAGCAGTACTTC
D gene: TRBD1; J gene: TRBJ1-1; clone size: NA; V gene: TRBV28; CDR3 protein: CASRQTGTRNTEAFF; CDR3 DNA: TGTGCCAGCAGGCAGACAGGGACGAGGAACACTGAAGCTTTCTTT
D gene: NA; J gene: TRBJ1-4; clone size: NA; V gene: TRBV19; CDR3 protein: CASSMRGAEEKLFF; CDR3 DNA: TGTGCCAGTAGTATGCGGGGGGCGGAAGAAAAACTGTTTTTT
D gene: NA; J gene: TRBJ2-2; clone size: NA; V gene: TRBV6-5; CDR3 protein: CASSYWETTGELFF; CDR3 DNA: TGTGCCAGCAGTTATTGGGAAACTACCGGGGAGCTGTTTTTT
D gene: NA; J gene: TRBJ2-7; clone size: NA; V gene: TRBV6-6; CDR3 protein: CASIGASYEQYF; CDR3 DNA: TGTGCCAGCATAGGGGCCTCCTACGAGCAGTACTTC
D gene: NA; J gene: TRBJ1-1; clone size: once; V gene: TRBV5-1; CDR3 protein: CASSRGTGSGTEAFF; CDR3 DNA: TGCGCCAGCAGCCGCGGAACAGGGTCGGGCACTGAAGCTTTCTTT
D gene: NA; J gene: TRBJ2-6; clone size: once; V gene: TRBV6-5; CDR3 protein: CASSSWTGANVLTF; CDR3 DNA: TGTGCCAGCAGTTCCTGGACTGGGGCCAACGTCCTGACTTTC
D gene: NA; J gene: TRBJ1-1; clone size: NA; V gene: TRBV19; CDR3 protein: CASTGALNTEAFF; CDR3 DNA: TGTGCCAGTACGGGAGCCCTGAACACTGAAGCTTTCTTT
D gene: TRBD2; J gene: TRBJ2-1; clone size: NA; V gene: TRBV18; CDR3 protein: CASSPGAGGLNEQFF; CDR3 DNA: TGTGCCAGCTCACCAGGAGCGGGGGGACTCAATGAGCAGTTCTTC
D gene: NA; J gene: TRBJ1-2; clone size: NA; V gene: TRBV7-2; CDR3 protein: CASSSPRQSSGYTF; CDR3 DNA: TGTGCCAGCAGCTCCCCAAGACAGTCTTCCGGCTACACCTTC
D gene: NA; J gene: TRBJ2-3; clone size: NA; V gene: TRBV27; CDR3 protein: CASSFWKTGRGTDTQYF; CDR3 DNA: TGTGCCAGCAGTTTCTGGAAGACAGGGAGGGGCACAGATACGCAGTATTTT
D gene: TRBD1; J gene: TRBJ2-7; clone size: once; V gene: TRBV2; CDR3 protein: CASSRDRVSEQYF; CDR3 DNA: TGTGCCAGCAGCAGGGACAGGGTTAGCGAGCAGTACTTC
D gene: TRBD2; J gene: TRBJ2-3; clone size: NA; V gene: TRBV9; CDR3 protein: CASSASGSTDTQYF; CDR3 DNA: TGTGCCAGCAGCGCTAGCGGGAGCACAGATACGCAGTATTTT
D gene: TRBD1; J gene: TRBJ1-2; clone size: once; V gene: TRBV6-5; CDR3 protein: CASSIRDSYGYTF; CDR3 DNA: TGTGCCAGCAGTATTCGGGACAGCTATGGCTACACCTTC
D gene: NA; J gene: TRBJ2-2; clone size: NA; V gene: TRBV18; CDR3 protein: CASSPYTGELFF; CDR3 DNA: TGTGCCAGCTCACCGTACACCGGGGAGCTGTTTTTT
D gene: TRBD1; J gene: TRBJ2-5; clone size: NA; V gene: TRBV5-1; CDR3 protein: CASSGQGFQETQYF; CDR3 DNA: TGCGCCAGCAGCGGACAGGGTTTCCAAGAGACCCAGTACTTC
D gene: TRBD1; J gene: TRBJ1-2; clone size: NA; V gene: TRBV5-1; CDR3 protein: CASSPFTGGAQDGYTF; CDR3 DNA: TGCGCCAGCAGCCCGTTCACAGGGGGCGCCCAGGATGGCTACACCTTC
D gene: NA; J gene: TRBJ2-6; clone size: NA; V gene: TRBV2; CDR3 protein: CATLLLSGANVLTF; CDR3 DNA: TGTGCCACCCTCCTACTTTCGGGGGCCAACGTCCTGACTTTC
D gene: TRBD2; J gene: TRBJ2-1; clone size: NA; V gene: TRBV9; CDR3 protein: CASSSGLAGGPTNEQFF; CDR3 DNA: TGTGCCAGCAGCTCCGGACTAGCGGGGGGACCTACCAATGAGCAGTTCTTC
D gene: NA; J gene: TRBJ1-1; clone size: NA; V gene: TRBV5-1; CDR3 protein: CASSSAGPPNTEAFF; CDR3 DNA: TGCGCCAGCAGCTCGGCGGGACCCCCGAACACTGAAGCTTTCTTT
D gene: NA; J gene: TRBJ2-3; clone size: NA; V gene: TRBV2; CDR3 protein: CASNRDTDTQYF; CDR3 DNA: TGTGCCAGCAACAGGGACACAGATACGCAGTATTTT
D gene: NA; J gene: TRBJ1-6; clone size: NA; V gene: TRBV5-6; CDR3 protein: CASSYRERMRAPLHF; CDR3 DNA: TGTGCCAGCAGCTACAGGGAGCGAATGAGGGCACCCCTCCACTTT
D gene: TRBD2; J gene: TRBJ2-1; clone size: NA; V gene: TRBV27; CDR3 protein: CASSGTSGGSYNEQFF; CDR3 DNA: TGTGCCAGCAGTGGGACTAGCGGGGGGTCCTACAATGAGCAGTTCTTC
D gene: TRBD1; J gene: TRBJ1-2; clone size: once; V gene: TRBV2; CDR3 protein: CASRGTGLGLSGYTF; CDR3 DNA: TGTGCCAGCAGAGGGACAGGGTTAGGCTTATCTGGCTACACCTTC
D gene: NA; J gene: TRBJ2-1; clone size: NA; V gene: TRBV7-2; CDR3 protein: CASSLQVSYNEQFF; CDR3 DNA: TGTGCCAGCAGCTTACAGGTTTCCTACAATGAGCAGTTCTTC
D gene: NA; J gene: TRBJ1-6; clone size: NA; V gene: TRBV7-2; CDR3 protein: CASSRVSYNSPLHF; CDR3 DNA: TGTGCCAGCAGTCGAGTATCCTATAATTCACCCCTCCACTTT
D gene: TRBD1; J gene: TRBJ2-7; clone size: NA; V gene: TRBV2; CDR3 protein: CASIGQGAGEQYF; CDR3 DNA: TGTGCCAGCATAGGACAGGGGGCTGGTGAGCAGTACTTC
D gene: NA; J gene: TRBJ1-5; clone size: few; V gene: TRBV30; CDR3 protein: CAWSDSSNQPQHF; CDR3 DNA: TGTGCCTGGAGTGATAGTAGCAATCAGCCCCAGCATTTT
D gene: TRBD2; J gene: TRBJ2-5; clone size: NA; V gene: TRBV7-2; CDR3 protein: CASSPGLAGKETQYF; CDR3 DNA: TGTGCCAGCAGCCCGGGACTAGCGGGGAAGGAGACCCAGTACTTC
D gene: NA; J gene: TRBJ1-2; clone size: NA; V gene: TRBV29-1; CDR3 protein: CSVGPSSEGNYGYTF; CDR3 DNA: TGCAGCGTTGGTCCCTCCTCGGAGGGTAACTATGGCTACACCTTC
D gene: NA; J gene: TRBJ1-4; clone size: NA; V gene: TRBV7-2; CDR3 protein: CASSLVAGRDEKLFF; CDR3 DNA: TGTGCCAGCAGCTTAGTGGCGGGGAGGGATGAAAAACTGTTTTTT
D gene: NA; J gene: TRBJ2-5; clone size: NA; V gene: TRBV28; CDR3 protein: CASSSHGVRETQYF; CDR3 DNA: TGTGCCAGCAGCTCACACGGGGTGAGGGAGACCCAGTACTTC
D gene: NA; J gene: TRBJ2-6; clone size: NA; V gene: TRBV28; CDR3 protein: CASSSGAGSSGANVLTF; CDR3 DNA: TGTGCCAGCAGTTCCGGGGCAGGCAGCTCTGGGGCCAACGTCCTGACTTTC
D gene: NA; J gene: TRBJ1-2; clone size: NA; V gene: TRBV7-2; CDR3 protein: CASSPRREIGYTF; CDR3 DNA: TGTGCCAGCAGCCCGCGTCGGGAAATCGGCTACACCTTC
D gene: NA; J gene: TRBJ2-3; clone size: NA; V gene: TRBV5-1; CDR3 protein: CASSLERGLTDTQYF; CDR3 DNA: TGCGCCAGCAGCTTGGAGAGGGGCTTAACAGATACGCAGTATTTT
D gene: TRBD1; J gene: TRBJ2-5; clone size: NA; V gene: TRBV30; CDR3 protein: CAWSGNRDRGAQYF; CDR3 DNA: TGTGCCTGGAGTGGGAATAGGGACAGGGGTGCCCAGTACTTC
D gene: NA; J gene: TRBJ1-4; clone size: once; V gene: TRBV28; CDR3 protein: CASSYGVDEKLFF; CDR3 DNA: TGTGCCAGCAGTTACGGGGTGGATGAAAAACTGTTTTTT
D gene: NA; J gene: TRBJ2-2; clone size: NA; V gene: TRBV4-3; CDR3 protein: CASSPDTGELFF; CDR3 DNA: TGCGCCAGCAGCCCCGACACCGGGGAGCTGTTTTTT
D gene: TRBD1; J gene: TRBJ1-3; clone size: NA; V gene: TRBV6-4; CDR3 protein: CASSDKTGQGNTIYF; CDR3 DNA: TGTGCCAGCAGTGACAAGACAGGGCAGGGAAACACCATATATTTT
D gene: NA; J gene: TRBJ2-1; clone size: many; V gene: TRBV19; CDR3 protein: CASMTLAYNEQFF; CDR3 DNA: TGTGCCAGTATGACACTAGCCTACAATGAGCAGTTCTTC
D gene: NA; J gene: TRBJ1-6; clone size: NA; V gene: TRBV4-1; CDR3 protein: CASSPGQNNSPLHF; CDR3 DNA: TGCGCCAGCAGCCCGGGCCAGAATAATTCACCCCTCCACTTT
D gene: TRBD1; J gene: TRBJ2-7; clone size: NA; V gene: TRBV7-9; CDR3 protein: CASSLLGQITTGEQYF; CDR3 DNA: TGTGCCAGCAGCCTATTGGGACAGATAACTACGGGGGAGCAGTACTTC
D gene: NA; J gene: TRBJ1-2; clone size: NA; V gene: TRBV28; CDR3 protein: CASNTEILNYGYTF; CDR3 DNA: TGTGCCAGCAACACAGAGATACTTAACTATGGCTACACCTTC
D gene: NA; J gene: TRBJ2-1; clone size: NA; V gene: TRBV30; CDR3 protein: CAWEKGSSGQFF; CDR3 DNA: TGTGCCTGGGAAAAGGGTAGCTCTGGGCAGTTCTTC